The clone carrying this T cell receptor (beta chain) was recorded many times. This specimen comes from a study of T cells in Graves' hyperthyroidism and ophthalmopathy. Study overall: Before treatment of any kind, peripheral blood was taken at initial diagnosis.

The trim removed 3 bases at V and 2 bases at J, leaving 8 bases unmatched. The CDR3 runs to 16 residues. Germline V lookup: CDR1 LNHNV, CDR2 YYDKDF (reference sequence). RNA transcripts served as the template for amplifying TCR beta CDR3 regions. TCR CDR3 underwent first-round RT-PCR with the HTBI primer set. In TCRdb, the multiplex PCR reads were re-called with MiXCR into one record per CDR3 protein. This table has hundreds of thousands of distinct CDR3 sequences, roughly 14% appearing once. PBMCs came from more than 9.5 ml fresh peripheral blood. The TCR originated in a man aged 18 to 30 with Graves' ophthalmopathy. The sequencing sample was made of blood. This chain links TRBV15 with TRBJ1-1, with TRBD1 identical over 8 bases. This chain's CDR3 is CATSRGLTGVNTEAFF. The CDR3 nucleotides are TGTGCCACCAGCAGGGGACTGACAGGGGTCAACACTGAAGCTTTCTTT.